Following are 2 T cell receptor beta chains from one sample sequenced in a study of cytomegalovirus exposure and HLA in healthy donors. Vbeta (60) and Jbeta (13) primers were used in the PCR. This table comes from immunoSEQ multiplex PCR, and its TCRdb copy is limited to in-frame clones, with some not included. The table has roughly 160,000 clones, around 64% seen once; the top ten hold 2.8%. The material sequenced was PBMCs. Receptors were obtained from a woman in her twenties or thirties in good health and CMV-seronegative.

The CDR3 reads CASSLGTPVYEQYF. In DNA, the CDR3 is TGTGCCAGCAGCTTGGGGACACCCGTCTACGAGCAGTACTTC. The chain has TRBV5-5 and TRBJ2-7; D is possibly TRBD1 (5 bases). Trimming took 0 bases from V and 3 from J, leaving 10 bases between them. CDR1 and CDR2 (germline): SGHKS, YYEKEE (reference sequence). This CDR3 comprises 14 residues.

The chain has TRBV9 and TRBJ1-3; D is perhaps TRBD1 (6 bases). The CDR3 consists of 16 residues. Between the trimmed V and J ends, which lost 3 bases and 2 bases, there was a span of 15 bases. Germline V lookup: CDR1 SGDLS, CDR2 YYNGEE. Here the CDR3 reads CASSGRMAGAGNTIYF. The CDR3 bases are TGTGCCAGCAGCGGTAGGATGGCAGGGGCTGGAAACACCATATATTTT. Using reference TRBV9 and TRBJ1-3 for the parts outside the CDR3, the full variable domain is DSGVTQTPKHLITATGQRVTLRCSPRSGDLSVYWYQQSLDQGLQFLIQYYNGEERAKGNILERFSAQQFPDLHSELNLSSLELGDSALYFCASSGRMAGAGNTIYFGEGSWLTVV.